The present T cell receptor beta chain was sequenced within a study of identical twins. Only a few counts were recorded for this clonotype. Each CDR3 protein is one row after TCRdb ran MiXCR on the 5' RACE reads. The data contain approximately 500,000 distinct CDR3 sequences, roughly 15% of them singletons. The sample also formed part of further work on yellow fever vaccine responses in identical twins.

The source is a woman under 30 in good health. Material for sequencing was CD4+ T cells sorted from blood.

Written as DNA, the CDR3 is TGTGCCACCAGTGAAGGGCTAGAGAGCCTCAATGAGCAGTTCTTC. This gives the protein CATSEGLESLNEQFF. V and J are TRBV24-1 and TRBJ2-1; D is ambiguous. V was trimmed by 4 bases and J by 6 bases, leaving 15 bases between them. CDR1 and CDR2 (germline): KGHDR, SFDVKD. The CDR3 covers 15 residues.